Listed below are T cell receptor beta chains from one sample, sequenced in a study of T cells after somatic rescue of genetic block. Sequenced by immunoSEQ multiplex PCR; TCRdb stores in-frame clones only, minus some. In the table there are fewer than 150,000 clones, just over 90% of which are singletons. The sequenced sample was peripheral blood mononuclear cells (PBMCs). These receptors were obtained from a woman aged 18-29 years. The CDR3 runs from the conserved cysteine through the conserved F or W. The D gene is left open where the match is weak. Where a row states a size, it is once, few, many or the class of an expanded clone; other rows omit it.

length,J,V,D,size,CDR3,DNA
14,TRBJ1-2,TRBV29-1,NA,NA,CSVNAGGSGRGYTF,TGCAGCGTCAACGCGGGCGGGTCCGGTCGTGGCTACACCTTC
16,TRBJ2-2,TRBV11-2,NA,NA,CASSPLVAVNTGELFF,TGTGCCAGCAGCCCTTTGGTAGCCGTGAACACCGGGGAGCTGTTTTTT
18,TRBJ2-5,TRBV11-2,TRBD2,few,CASSLVMSGRTRQETQYF,TGTGCCAGCAGCTTAGTCATGAGCGGGAGGACGCGGCAAGAGACCCAGTACTTC
13,TRBJ2-7,TRBV5-1,NA,NA,CASSLGQNYEQYF,TGCGCCAGCAGCTTGGGACAGAACTACGAGCAGTACTTC
14,TRBJ2-2,TRBV11-2,TRBD2,NA,CASSPAGGSGELFF,TGTGCCAGCAGCCCCGCGGGGGGCTCAGGGGAGCTGTTTTTT
14,TRBJ1-2,TRBV5-5,NA,NA,CASSLAYSFSGYTF,TGTGCCAGCAGCTTGGCCTACAGTTTTAGTGGCTACACCTTC
14,TRBJ2-7,TRBV5-4,NA,NA,CASSLEGQLYEQYF,TGTGCCAGCAGCTTGGAGGGGCAGCTTTACGAGCAGTACTTC
18,TRBJ2-6,TRBV9,NA,NA,CASSVDATGLSGANVLTF,TGTGCCAGCAGCGTAGATGCGACAGGCCTCTCTGGGGCCAACGTCCTGACTTTC
12,TRBJ2-3,TRBV10-3,NA,once,CAISEEGIAQYF,TGTGCCATCAGTGAGGAGGGGATTGCGCAGTATTTT
13,TRBJ2-1,TRBV4-2,NA,NA,CASSPSGNNEQFF,TGTGCCAGCAGCCCGAGCGGTAACAATGAGCAGTTCTTC
14,TRBJ1-4,TRBV9,NA,once,CASSPMGPNEKLFF,TGTGCCAGCAGCCCAATGGGTCCTAATGAAAAACTGTTTTTT
17,TRBJ2-3,TRBV4-2,NA,NA,CASSQDGTGESTDTQYF,TGTGCCAGCAGCCAAGATGGTACCGGGGAAAGCACAGATACGCAGTATTTT
16,TRBJ2-3,TRBV4-2,NA,NA,CASSQDPKRSTDTQYF,TGTGCCAGCAGCCAAGATCCGAAGAGGAGCACAGATACGCAGTATTTT
16,TRBJ1-3,TRBV5-8,NA,NA,CASKDSPAFSGNTIYF,TGTGCCAGCAAGGACAGCCCTGCATTCTCTGGAAACACCATATATTTT
16,TRBJ1-5,TRBV11-2,NA,NA,CASSPNGGGRDQPQHF,TGTGCCAGCAGCCCGAACGGTGGGGGCAGGGATCAGCCCCAGCATTTT
14,TRBJ1-5,TRBV11-2,NA,few,CASSREGLTQPQHF,TGTGCCAGCAGCCGGGAAGGGCTAACTCAGCCCCAGCATTTT
17,TRBJ2-1,TRBV18,TRBD2,NA,CASSPPSLAGGQNEQFF,TGTGCCAGCTCACCACCGTCACTAGCGGGGGGGCAGAATGAGCAGTTCTTC
14,TRBJ1-5,TRBV28,TRBD1,once,CASSRTGGGQPQHF,TGTGCCAGCAGTAGGACAGGGGGCGGTCAGCCCCAGCATTTT
16,TRBJ2-3,TRBV27,NA,once,CASTAFGGLGPDTQYF,TGTGCCAGCACGGCTTTCGGGGGCCTCGGGCCAGATACGCAGTATTTT